This TCR beta chain emerged from a study of early T cells in non-severe SARS-CoV-2 infection. TCRdb re-called the 5' RACE reads through MiXCR, storing one row per CDR3 protein. The sample has some 22,000 distinct CDR3 sequences; roughly 4.5% are singletons. By share of the sample, this clonotype is medium-sized. Germline CDR1 and CDR2: MNHEY and SMNVEV (reference sequence). The ends lost 4 bases at V and 5 bases at J; junction bases unmatched: 8. The CDR3 length is 16 residues. Sequenced material: whole blood. The TCR comes from an adult who was a healthcare worker with PCR-confirmed SARS-CoV-2 infection or an uninfected control (not recorded which). The V and J genes are TRBV27 and TRBJ2-7; 13 bases match TRBD2. The CDR3: CASSSTRLAGGNEQYF. The CDR3 nucleotides are TGTGCCAGCAGTTCCACTAGACTAGCGGGGGGCAACGAGCAGTACTTC.